This T cell receptor beta chain derives from a study of CXCR3-negative and CXCR3-positive naive CD8 T cells. Whole-study findings and limits: Cryopreservation partially lowered CXCR3 expression, so most assays used fresh PBMCs. In naive cells, CXCR3-negative and CXCR3-positive subsets had similar TRBV-TRBJ usage; memory cells differed. A higher hydrophobicity marked the TRB CDR3s of CXCR3-positive naive cells versus CXCR3-negative naive cells.

Concerning this clonotype itself: Antigen unknown.

TRB cDNA was prepared as libraries by UMI-labeled 5' RACE. TCRdb re-called the 5' RACE reads; every CDR3 protein appears as one record, without DNA. The sample holds tens of thousands of distinct CDR3 sequences. The germline V gene has CDR1 SNHLY and CDR2 FYNNEI. This CDR3 is 16 amino acids long. V is TRBV2 and J is TRBJ2-5. The source is a human donor in good health. Some clones in this sample may be carry-over from other donors' samples. The sequenced sample consisted of naive CXCR3+ CD8+ T cells from blood. Subset specified: CD45RO-CCR7+CD27+CD95- naive CD8+ T cells expressing CXCR3 (TNR3+). The CDR3 sequence is CASSDPIGRSQETQYF.